The 20 T cell receptor beta chains below come from one sample, sequenced in a study of OX40 agonist ivuxolimab in advanced cancers. Generated by immunoSEQ multiplex PCR, the TCRdb table keeps only in-frame clones and is missing some. This table has roughly 28,000 clones, 87% appearing once. Sequencing was performed on CD4+ or CD8+ T cells sorted from blood, taken in a trial of the OX40 agonist ivuxolimab. The receptors were gathered from an adult with an advanced solid tumor such as melanoma, head and neck, liver or kidney cancer.

CDR3 sequence: CAWSGRGSNQPQHF. CDR3 bases: TGTGCCTGGAGCGGCAGGGGATCCAATCAGCCCCAGCATTTT. J is TRBJ1-5 and V is TRBV30; a possible D gene is TRBD1 (6 bases). The CDR3 covers 14 residues. Germline CDR1 reads GTSNPN; CDR2 reads SVGIG (reference sequence). The V gene lost 3 bases and the J gene lost 3 bases, with 12 bases spanning the gap.

The genes are TRBV19 and TRBJ2-1; 7 bases are a match to TRBD1. In germline, CDR1 is LNHDA, CDR2 SQIVND (reference sequence). The trim removed 4 bases at V and 10 bases at J, leaving 7 bases unmatched. CDR3 length equals 13 residues. The CDR3 DNA is TGTGCCAGTAGTACCTGGGACAGCGAAGAGCAGTTCTTC. Its protein product is CASSTWDSEEQFF.

The rearrangement joins TRBV2 to TRBJ2-7, with 7 bases fitting TRBD1. V gave up 7 bases and J gave up 2 bases; unmatched junction bases: 8. The germline gives CDR1 SNHLY, CDR2 FYNNEI. CDR3 length: 14 residues. The CDR3 is CASTIQGSAYEQYF. The CDR3 bases are TGTGCCAGCACGATACAGGGGAGCGCCTACGAGCAGTACTTC. Combining the CDR3 with reference TRBV2 and TRBJ2-7 gives the whole variable domain EPEVTQTPSHQVTQMGQEVILRCVPISNHLYFYWYRQILGQKVEFLVSFYNNEISEKSEIFDDQFSVERPDGSNFTLKIRSTKLEDSAMYFCASTIQGSAYEQYFGPGTRLTVT.

The genes are TRBV11-2 and TRBJ1-4; no clear D gene. This CDR3 comprises 13 residues. Germline CDR1 and CDR2: SGHAT and FQNNGV. The germline V and J ends were trimmed by 0 bases and 13 bases, with 12 bases remaining between them. The CDR3 DNA sequence: TGTGCCAGCAGCTTAGATTTAGGAGAAGGACTGTTTTTT. This codes for CASSLDLGEGLFF.

This chain uses TRBV11-3 with TRBJ1-1; D might be TRBD1 (5 bases). CDR3 length equals 13 residues. With 4 bases removed from V and 6 bases from J, the gap between germline ends came to 12 bases. The germline V gene encodes CDR1 SGHNT and CDR2 YENEEA. CDR3 in DNA: TGTGCCAGCAGCTCGAGGGGTGAGGCTGAAGCTTTCTTT. Residues: CASSSRGEAEAFF.

This chain joins TRBV5-4 and TRBJ2-2; D perhaps matches TRBD1 (5 bases). Germline assignment: CDR1 SGHNT and CDR2 YYREEE (reference sequence). The V gene lost 1 base and the J gene lost 4 bases, with 8 bases spanning the gap. The CDR3 has 14 amino acids. In DNA, the CDR3 is TGTGCCAGCAGCTTGTTAGGGGCCACCGGGGAGCTGTTTTTT. It codes for CASSLLGATGELFF.

V is TRBV9 and J is TRBJ1-1; D gene ambiguous. CDR3 length equals 13 residues. The germline V gene encodes CDR1 SGDLS and CDR2 YYNGEE. The V end was cut by 2 bases, the J end by 0 bases, with 5 bases between. The DNA of the CDR3 is TGTGCCAGCAGCGTCGGCATGAACACTGAAGCTTTCTTT. Translation gives CASSVGMNTEAFF. The whole variable domain, filled in from reference TRBV9 and TRBJ1-1, reads DSGVTQTPKHLITATGQRVTLRCSPRSGDLSVYWYQQSLDQGLQFLIQYYNGEERAKGNILERFSAQQFPDLHSELNLSSLELGDSALYFCASSVGMNTEAFFGQGTRLTVV.

The chain has TRBV9 and TRBJ2-3; 7 bases agree with TRBD2. The length of the CDR3 is 15 residues. Losses at the gene ends were 2 bases for V and 3 bases for J; bases not matched to a gene: 6. Germline V gene lookup returns CDR1 SGDLS and CDR2 YYNGEE. CDR3 loop: CASSVRGVRTDTQYF. The DNA for the CDR3 is TGTGCCAGCAGCGTCCGGGGGGTGCGGACAGATACGCAGTATTTT. Full variable domain (rest looked up from reference TRBV9 and TRBJ2-3): DSGVTQTPKHLITATGQRVTLRCSPRSGDLSVYWYQQSLDQGLQFLIQYYNGEERAKGNILERFSAQQFPDLHSELNLSSLELGDSALYFCASSVRGVRTDTQYFGPGTRLTVL.

This chain joins TRBV19 and TRBJ2-1; D is perhaps TRBD2 (6 bases). Per germline, CDR1 LNHDA and CDR2 SQIVND (reference sequence). CDR3 size: 15 residues. V was pared by 1 base and J by 6 bases, with 13 bases between. CDR3 sequence reads: CASSIGLAKFNEQFF. The CDR3 region has the DNA TGTGCCAGTAGTATAGGGCTAGCGAAGTTCAATGAGCAGTTCTTC. Combining the CDR3 with reference TRBV19 and TRBJ2-1 gives the whole variable domain DGGITQSPKYLFRKEGQNVTLSCEQNLNHDAMYWYRQDPGQGLRLIYYSQIVNDFQKGDIAEGYSVSREKKESFPLTVTSAQKNPTAFYLCASSIGLAKFNEQFFGPGTRLTVL.

This chain uses TRBV7-6 with TRBJ2-3; a weak D match, TRBD2 (5 bases). The V end lost 2 bases, the J end lost 2 bases, and 11 bases lay between the germline ends. CDR1 is SGHVS, CDR2 FNYEAQ, per germline. There are 15 residues in the CDR3. CDR3 loop: CASSLIASNTDTQYF. The DNA for the CDR3 is TGTGCCAGCAGCTTAATTGCTAGCAACACAGATACGCAGTATTTT.

The rearrangement joins TRBV7-8 to TRBJ2-1; 9 nucleotides agree with TRBD2. The V segment lost 0 bases and the J segment 4 bases; nucleotides outside the gene matches: 4. Germline CDR1 and CDR2: SGHVS and FQNEAQ. CDR3 length equals 16 residues. The chain's CDR3 is CASSLAVSGGYNEQFF. The CDR3 nucleotides read TGTGCCAGCAGCTTAGCGGTTAGCGGGGGTTACAATGAGCAGTTCTTC.

This chain uses TRBV28 with TRBJ1-5; D is unclear. The CDR3 totals 15 residues. V was trimmed by 6 bases and J by 2 bases, leaving 14 bases between them. In germline, CDR1 is MDHEN, CDR2 SYDVKM. CDR3 region: CASSLAKWGNQPQHF. The CDR3 nucleotides read TGTGCCAGCAGCCTCGCAAAGTGGGGCAATCAGCCCCAGCATTTT.

The chain couples TRBV4-3 to TRBJ1-2; D not certain. V was trimmed by 4 bases and J by 8 bases, leaving 14 bases between them. The CDR3 is 13 residues long. Germline V gene sequence: CDR1 LGHNA, CDR2 YSLEER. CDR3 sequence (DNA): TGCGCCAGCAGCCCCGGGTCGGCAGGAGGCTACACCTTC. Its protein product is CASSPGSAGGYTF.

The chain links TRBV4-1 to TRBJ1-1; no definite D call. Germline V gene data show CDR1 as MGHRA and CDR2 as YSYEKL. The CDR3 spans 14 residues. V was pared by 3 bases and J by 6 bases, with 14 bases between. CDR3 bases: TGCGCCAGCAGCCACCCCAGTACGGGGTCTGAAGCTTTCTTT. Its translation is CASSHPSTGSEAFF.

V usage is TRBV6-5 and J usage is TRBJ1-1, with 7 bases aligning to TRBD1. The CDR3 has 15 residues. V shed 4 bases, J shed 1 base, and the junction held 6 bases outside the gene matches. The V gene's germline CDR1 is MNHEY and CDR2 SVGAGI. The CDR3 is CASSFTGAGNTEAFF. DNA for the CDR3: TGTGCCAGCAGTTTTACAGGGGCGGGGAACACTGAAGCTTTCTTT.

V and J are TRBV28 and TRBJ1-1; 9 bases agree with TRBD1. The trim removed 8 bases at V and 0 bases at J, leaving 1 base unmatched. The germline V gene has CDR1 MDHEN and CDR2 SYDVKM. The CDR3 has 13 amino acids. CDR3 amino acids: CASGDRVNTEAFF. The CDR3 DNA follows: TGTGCCAGCGGGGACAGGGTGAACACTGAAGCTTTCTTT. The full variable domain, in which reference TRBV28 and TRBJ1-1 provide the parts outside the CDR3, is DVKVTQSSRYLVKRTGEKVFLECVQDMDHENMFWYRQDPGLGLRLIYFSYDVKMKEKGDIPEGYSVSREKKERFSLILESASTNQTSMYLCASGDRVNTEAFFGQGTRLTVV.

V and J are TRBV11-2 and TRBJ2-3; TRBD2 aligns across 9 bases. V was pared by 0 bases and J by 5 bases, with 6 bases of the junction left unmatched. Germline V gives CDR1 SGHAT, CDR2 FQNNGV. The CDR3 loop spans 16 amino acids. CDR3: CASSLEWTSDGDTQYF. The CDR3, as DNA: TGTGCCAGCAGCTTAGAGTGGACTAGCGACGGAGATACGCAGTATTTT.

The V gene is TRBV27, the J gene TRBJ2-3, with D unclear. CDR3 size: 16 residues. CDR1 MNHEY and CDR2 SMNVEV come from the germline V gene (reference sequence). The V and J ends lost 5 bases and 2 bases respectively, with 17 bases between them. DNA for the CDR3: TGTGCCAGCAGTCATGAGGCAGGATCGGCCACAGATACGCAGTATTTT. Its protein is CASSHEAGSATDTQYF.

This clone was detected only a few times. Other DNA sequences in this sample translate to the same CDR3. This chain links TRBV19 with TRBJ1-2; D is unresolved. V lost 8 bases, J lost 5 bases, and 12 bases lay in between. The CDR3 sequence is 12 residues long. CDR1 is LNHDA and CDR2 is SQIVND in the germline V gene (reference sequence). CDR3 sequence: CASDAGGYGYTF. CDR3 sequence (DNA): TGTGCCAGTGATGCCGGTGGGTATGGCTACACCTTC.

The V call is TRBV6-1, the J call TRBJ2-5; the D is unclear. Trimming stripped 6 bases from V and 5 bases from J, with 10 bases between. CDR1 and CDR2 (germline): MNHNS, SASEGT. The CDR3 runs to 12 residues. This chain's CDR3 is CASSPPSETQYF. The CDR3 nucleotides are TGTGCCAGCAGCCCTCCGTCCGAGACCCAGTACTTC.